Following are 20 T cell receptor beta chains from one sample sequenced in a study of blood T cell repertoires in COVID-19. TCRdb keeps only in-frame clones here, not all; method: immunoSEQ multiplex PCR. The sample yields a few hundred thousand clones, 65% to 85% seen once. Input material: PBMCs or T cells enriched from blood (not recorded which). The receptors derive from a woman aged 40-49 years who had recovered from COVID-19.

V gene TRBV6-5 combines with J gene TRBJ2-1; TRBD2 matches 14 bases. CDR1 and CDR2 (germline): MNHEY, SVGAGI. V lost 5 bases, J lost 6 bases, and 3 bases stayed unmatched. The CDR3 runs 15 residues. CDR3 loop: CASSPGTSGGNEQFF. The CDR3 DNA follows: TGTGCCAGCAGTCCCGGGACTAGCGGGGGCAATGAGCAGTTCTTC.

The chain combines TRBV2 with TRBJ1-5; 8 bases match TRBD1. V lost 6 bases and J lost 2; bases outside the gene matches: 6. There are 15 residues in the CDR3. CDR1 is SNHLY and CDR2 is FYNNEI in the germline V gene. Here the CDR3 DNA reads TGTGCCAGCAGGAGGACAGGGTCTGGCAATCAGCCCCAGCATTTT. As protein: CASRRTGSGNQPQHF.

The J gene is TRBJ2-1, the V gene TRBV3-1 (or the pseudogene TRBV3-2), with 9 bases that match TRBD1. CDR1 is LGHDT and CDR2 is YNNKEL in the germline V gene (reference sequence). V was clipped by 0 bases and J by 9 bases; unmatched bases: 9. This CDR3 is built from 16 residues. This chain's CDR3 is CASSQDMGTGLAEQFF. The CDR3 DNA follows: TGTGCCAGCAGCCAAGATATGGGGACAGGGCTGGCTGAGCAGTTCTTC.

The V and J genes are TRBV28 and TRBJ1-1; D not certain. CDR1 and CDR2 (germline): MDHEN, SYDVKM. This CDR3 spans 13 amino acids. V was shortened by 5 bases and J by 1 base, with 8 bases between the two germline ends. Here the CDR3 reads CASSPTPNTEAFF. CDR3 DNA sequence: TGTGCCAGCAGTCCGACTCCGAACACTGAAGCTTTCTTT.

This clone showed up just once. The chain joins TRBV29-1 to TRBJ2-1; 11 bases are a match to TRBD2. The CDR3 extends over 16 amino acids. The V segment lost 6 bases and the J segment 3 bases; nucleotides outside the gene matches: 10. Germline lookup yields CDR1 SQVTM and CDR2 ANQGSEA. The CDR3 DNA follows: TGCAGCGTCGAGCTGGGACTAGCGGAGGTCTACAATGAGCAGTTCTTC. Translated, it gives CSVELGLAEVYNEQFF.

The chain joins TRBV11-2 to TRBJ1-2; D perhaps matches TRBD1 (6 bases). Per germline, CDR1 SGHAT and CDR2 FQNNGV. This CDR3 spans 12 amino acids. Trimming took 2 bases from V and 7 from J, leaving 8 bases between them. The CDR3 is CASSLWGLGYTF. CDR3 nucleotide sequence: TGTGCCAGCAGCTTATGGGGGCTTGGCTACACCTTC. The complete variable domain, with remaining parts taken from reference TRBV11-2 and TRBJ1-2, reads EAGVAQSPRYKIIEKRQSVAFWCNPISGHATLYWYQQILGQGPKLLIQFQNNGVVDDSQLPKDRFSAERLKGVDSTLKIQPAKLEDSAVYLCASSLWGLGYTFGSGTRLTVV.

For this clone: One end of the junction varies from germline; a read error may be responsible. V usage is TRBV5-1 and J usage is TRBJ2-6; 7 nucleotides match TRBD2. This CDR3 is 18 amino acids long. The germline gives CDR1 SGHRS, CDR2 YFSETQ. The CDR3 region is CARSPVGGVGAGANVLTF. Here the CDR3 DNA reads TGCGCCCGCAGCCCGGTGGGGGGGGTAGGAGCTGGGGCCAACGTCCTGACTTTC.

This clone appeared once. The DNA of the CDR3 is TGTGCCAGTAGTATAGGGGCAGGGCTCAATCAGCCCCAGCATTTT. As protein: CASSIGAGLNQPQHF. V usage is TRBV19 and J usage is TRBJ1-5; D is possibly TRBD1 (5 bases). V gave up 1 base and J gave up 3 bases, with 10 bases separating them. CDR1 and CDR2 from the germline V gene are LNHDA and SQIVND (reference sequence). This CDR3 is built from 15 residues.

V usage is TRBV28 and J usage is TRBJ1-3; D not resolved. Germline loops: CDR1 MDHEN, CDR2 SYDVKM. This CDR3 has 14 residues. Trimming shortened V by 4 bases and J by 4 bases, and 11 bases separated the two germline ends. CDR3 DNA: TGTGCCAGCAGTTCTGGCACCTCGGGAAACACCATATATTTT. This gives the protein CASSSGTSGNTIYF.

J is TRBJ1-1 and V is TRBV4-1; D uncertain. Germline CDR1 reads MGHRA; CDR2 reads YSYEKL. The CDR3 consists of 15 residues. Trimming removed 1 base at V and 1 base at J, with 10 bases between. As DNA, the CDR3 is TGCGCCAGCAGCCAAGCGAGGGCGCAGAACACTGAAGCTTTCTTT. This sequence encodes CASSQARAQNTEAFF.

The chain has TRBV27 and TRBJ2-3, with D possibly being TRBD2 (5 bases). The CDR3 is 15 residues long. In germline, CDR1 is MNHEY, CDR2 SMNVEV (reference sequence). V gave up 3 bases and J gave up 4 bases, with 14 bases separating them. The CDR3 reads CASSFGGRAADTQYF. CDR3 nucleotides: TGTGCCAGCAGTTTTGGTGGGAGAGCGGCAGATACGCAGTATTTT.

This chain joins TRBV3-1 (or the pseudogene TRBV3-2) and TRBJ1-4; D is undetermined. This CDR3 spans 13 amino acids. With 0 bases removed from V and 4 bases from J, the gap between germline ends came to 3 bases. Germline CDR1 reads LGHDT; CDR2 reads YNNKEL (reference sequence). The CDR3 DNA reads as TGTGCCAGCAGCCAAGATAGTAATGAAAAACTGTTTTTT. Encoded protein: CASSQDSNEKLFF.

CDR3 bases: TGTGCCAGCAGCTTAGATGCGGGACTATCAATCCCATATGAGCAGTTCTTC. It codes for CASSLDAGLSIPYEQFF. V gene TRBV11-2 combines with J gene TRBJ2-1; 7 positions match TRBD2. The trim removed 0 bases at V and 8 bases at J, leaving 13 bases unmatched. CDR3 length: 17 amino acids. Germline CDR1 SGHAT, CDR2 FQNNGV.

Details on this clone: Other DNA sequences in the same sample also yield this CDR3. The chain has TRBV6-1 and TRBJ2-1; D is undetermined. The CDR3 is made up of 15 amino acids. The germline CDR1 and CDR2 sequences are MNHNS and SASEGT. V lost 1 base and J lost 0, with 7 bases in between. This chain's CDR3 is CASSEDRSSYNEQFF. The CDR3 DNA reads TGTGCCAGCAGTGAAGATAGGAGCTCCTACAATGAGCAGTTCTTC.

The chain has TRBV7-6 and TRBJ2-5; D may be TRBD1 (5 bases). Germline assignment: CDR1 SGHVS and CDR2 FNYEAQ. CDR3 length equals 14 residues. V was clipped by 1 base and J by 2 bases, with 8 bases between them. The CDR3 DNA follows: TGTGCCAGCAGCTTAGATGGGGCACAAGAGACCCAGTACTTC. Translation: CASSLDGAQETQYF.

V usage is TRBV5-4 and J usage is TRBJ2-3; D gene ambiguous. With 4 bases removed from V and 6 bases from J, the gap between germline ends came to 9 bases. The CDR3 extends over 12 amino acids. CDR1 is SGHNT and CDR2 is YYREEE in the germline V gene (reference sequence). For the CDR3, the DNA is TGTGCCAGCAGCCCCTCCCCTGATACGCAGTATTTT. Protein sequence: CASSPSPDTQYF. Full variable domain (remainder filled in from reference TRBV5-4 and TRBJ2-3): ETGVTQSPTHLIKTRGQQVTLRCSSQSGHNTVSWYQQALGQGPQFIFQYYREEENGRGNFPPRFSGLQFPNYSSELNVNALELDDSALYLCASSPSPDTQYFGPGTRLTVL.

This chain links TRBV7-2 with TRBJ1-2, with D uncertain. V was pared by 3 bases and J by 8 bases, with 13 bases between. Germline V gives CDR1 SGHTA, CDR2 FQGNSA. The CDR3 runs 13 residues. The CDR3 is CASSLREIGGYTF. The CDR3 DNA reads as TGTGCCAGCAGCTTGCGGGAGATAGGCGGCTACACCTTC.

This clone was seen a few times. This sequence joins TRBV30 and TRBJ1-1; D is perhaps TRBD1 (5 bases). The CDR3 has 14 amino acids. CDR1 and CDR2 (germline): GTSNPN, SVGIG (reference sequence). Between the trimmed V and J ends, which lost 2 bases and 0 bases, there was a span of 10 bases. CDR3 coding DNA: TGTGCCTGGAGTAAACTACAGGTGAACACTGAAGCTTTCTTT. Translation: CAWSKLQVNTEAFF.

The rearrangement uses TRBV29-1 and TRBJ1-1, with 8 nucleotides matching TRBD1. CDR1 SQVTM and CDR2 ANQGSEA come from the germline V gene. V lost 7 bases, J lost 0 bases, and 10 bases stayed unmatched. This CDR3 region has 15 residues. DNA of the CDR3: TGCAGCGCCCAGGGGGCCGCCCGAATGAACACTGAAGCTTTCTTT. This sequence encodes CSAQGAARMNTEAFF.

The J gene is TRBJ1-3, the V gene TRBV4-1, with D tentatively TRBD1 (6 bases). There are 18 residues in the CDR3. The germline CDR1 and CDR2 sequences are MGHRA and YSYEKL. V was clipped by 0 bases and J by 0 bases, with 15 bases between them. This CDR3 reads CASSQEGRGSFSGNTIYF. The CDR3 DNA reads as TGCGCCAGCAGCCAAGAGGGCAGGGGATCCTTCTCTGGAAACACCATATATTTT.